One and the same sample provided the 30 T cell receptor beta chains below, sequenced in a study (dated by TCRdb to between 2015 and 2017). Libraries were made using 5' RACE. Sequencing was carried out with an Illumina MiSeq. Using fastp at Q25 and MiXCR, TCRdb reprocessed the public reads and kept productive beta chains. Records with the same CDR3 protein are collapsed into one entry carrying the most frequent genes and DNA. The sample includes 62,000 or so distinct CDR3 sequences, with 26% observed a single time. Of the sample, 2.2% falls within the top ten clones. Cells that were CD4+CD25+CD127-/low were the ones isolated as Tregs. The material sequenced was tumor-infiltrating Tregs sorted from the breast tumor. Every receptor here comes from a female donor with breast cancer.

This clonotype was observed a handful of times. The J gene is TRBJ2-1, the V gene TRBV12-3 or TRBV12-4; D possibly corresponds to TRBD2 (6 bases). The V and J ends lost 6 bases and 7 bases respectively, with 22 bases between them. The CDR3 has 16 residues. The DNA of the CDR3 is TGTGCCAGCAGGCACCTCTGGTCGGGCCGGGAGAATGAGCAGTTCTTC. It codes for CASRHLWSGRENEQFF.

Concerning this clonotype itself: This may come from a read error, since a much larger clone is one base off. The gene calls are TRBV7-9 and TRBJ1-1; a weak D match, TRBD1 (5 bases). V dropped 8 bases and J dropped 2 bases, with 9 bases sitting between them. This CDR3 is 12 amino acids long. Germline V gives CDR1 SEHNR, CDR2 FQNEAQ (reference sequence). The CDR3 DNA reads TGTGCCAGCTCGCGGGACAACACTGAAGCTTTCTTT. Amino acids: CASSRDNTEAFF.

This clonotype was counted once. The chain employs TRBV6-1 and TRBJ2-1, with 8 bases matching TRBD2. This CDR3 is 17 amino acids long. Trimming took 4 bases from V and 1 from J; bases not matched to a gene: 9. Germline V gene sequence: CDR1 MNHNS, CDR2 SASEGT. In DNA form, the CDR3 reads TGTGCCAGCAGTGGACTGGCGGGGGGCCCTTCCTACAATGAGCAGTTCTTC. Translating gives CASSGLAGGPSYNEQFF.

By its share, this clonotype is medium-sized (0.01 to 0.1%). The rearrangement uses TRBV9 and TRBJ2-2; 10 nucleotides line up with TRBD2. Germline-derived CDR1 and CDR2 are SGDLS and YYNGEE. The V segment lost 4 bases and the J segment 2 bases; nucleotides outside the gene matches: 5. The CDR3 sequence is 16 residues long. CDR3 coding DNA: TGTGCCAGCAGCCACGGACTAGCGGTCAACACCGGGGAGCTGTTTTTT. It is translated as CASSHGLAVNTGELFF.

A note on this clonotype: One end of the junction fails to match germline, which may point to a read error. The chain couples TRBV28 to TRBJ1-1; D possibly corresponds to TRBD1 (6 bases). This CDR3 spans 14 amino acids. Germline CDR1 is MDHEN and CDR2 is SYDVKM. The CDR3 here is CASSLGAVNTEAFF. The CDR3 nucleotides read TGCGCCAGCAGTTTGGGGGCGGTGAACACTGAAGCTTTCTTT.

With regard to this clonotype: A read error may explain this, as a much larger clone is one base away. The CDR3 here is CASSQGLTESPLHF. The DNA of the CDR3 is TGCGCCAGCAGCCAGGGTCTCACTGAATCACCCCTCCACTTT. The chain combines TRBV1 with TRBJ1-6. TRBV1 is an annotated pseudogene. The CDR3 totals 14 residues.

This clonotype has just a few counts. This chain connects TRBV12-3 or TRBV12-4 to TRBJ2-7; the D gene is possibly TRBD2 (7 bases). This CDR3 region has 14 residues. The V and J ends lost 7 bases and 6 bases respectively, with 19 bases between them. The CDR3, as DNA: TGTGCCAGCATCTCGGGAAGGGGGGGAGGCGAGCAGTACTTC. This gives the protein CASISGRGGGEQYF.

The CDR3 region is CASSPSGGRTSTDTQYF. DNA of the CDR3: TGTGCCAGCTCCCCTAGCGGGGGACGCACTAGCACAGATACGCAGTATTTT. The V call is TRBV6-5, the J call TRBJ2-3; 10 bases are a match to TRBD2. Germline lookup yields CDR1 MNHEY and CDR2 SVGAGI. V lost 8 bases to trimming and J lost 0 bases; unmatched junction nucleotides: 11. CDR3 length equals 17 residues.

This clonotype appeared a few times. V usage is TRBV2 and J usage is TRBJ2-1, with a tentative D call TRBD2 (6 bases). The CDR3 has 11 residues. The germline gives CDR1 SNHLY, CDR2 FYNNEI. V was pared by 7 bases and J by 9 bases, with 10 bases between. CDR3 DNA sequence: TGTGCCAGCAACCGACTAGGTGAGCAGTTCTTC. This gives the protein CASNRLGEQFF.

This clonotype was found a few times. V and J are TRBV5-6 and TRBJ2-1; a weak D match, TRBD1 (5 bases). Germline CDR1 reads SGHDT; CDR2 reads YYEEEE. The CDR3 spans 17 residues. V gave up 2 bases and J gave up 5 bases, with 20 bases separating them. Written as DNA, the CDR3 is TGTGCCAGCAGCTTAGGGGAATTGAGGCTAGATCACAATGAGCAGTTCTTC. Translated: CASSLGELRLDHNEQFF.

Only a few counts were recorded for this clonotype. A much larger clone lies one base from this, so it may be a read error. The gene calls are TRBV7-2 and TRBJ2-7, with D perhaps being TRBD1 or TRBD2 (5 bases each). There are 15 residues in the CDR3. Germline V gene sequence: CDR1 SGHTA, CDR2 FQGNSA. Written as DNA, the CDR3 is TGTGCCGGCAGCTTAGCACGAGGGACCGCCTACGAGCAGTACTTC. This translates into CAGSLARGTAYEQYF.

V and J are TRBV6-5 and TRBJ2-2; D gene ambiguous. Germline V gives CDR1 MNHEY, CDR2 SVGAGI. V lost 0 bases, J lost 6 bases, and 14 bases lay in between. This CDR3 is built from 16 residues. The CDR3 region has the DNA TGTGCCAGCAGTTACTCGAGTATAGAGGCGGCCGGGGAGCTGTTTTTT. Translated: CASSYSSIEAAGELFF.

The table lists this clonotype with a few counts. This chain connects TRBV28 to TRBJ2-2; 11 bases map to TRBD2. Germline CDR1 reads MDHEN; CDR2 reads SYDVKM. The V gene end was trimmed by 8 bases and the J gene end by 3 bases; junction bases not matched to a gene: 8. The CDR3 totals 16 residues. This CDR3 is CASRASGRSYTGELFF. DNA for the CDR3: TGTGCCAGCCGGGCTAGCGGGAGGTCCTACACCGGGGAGCTGTTTTTT.

This clonotype has just a few counts. Because the CDR3 is missing its conserved closing phenylalanine or tryptophan, this is likely a read error. The rearrangement links TRBV9 to TRBJ2-1; 7 positions agree with TRBD2. V was clipped by 3 bases and J by 10 bases; unmatched bases: 4. Germline V gene sequence: CDR1 SGDLS, CDR2 YYNGEE. This CDR3 is 12 amino acids long. The CDR3 coding sequence is TGTGCCAGCAGCGCAGGACTAGAGGAGCAGTTCTCC. Translation gives CASSAGLEEQFS.

Only a few counts were recorded for this clonotype. The chain employs TRBV5-1 and TRBJ2-7, with D unclear. This CDR3 is 14 amino acids long. Germline V CDR1 and CDR2: SGHRS, YFSETQ. V lost 0 bases, J lost 2 bases, and 9 bases lay in between. CDR3 protein: CASSLAPQTYEQYF. The CDR3 DNA reads TGCGCCAGCAGCTTGGCCCCCCAAACCTACGAGCAGTACTTC.

This clonotype was recorded at least ten times. The chain couples TRBV6-5 to TRBJ2-7, with TRBD1 matching 10 bases. The V and J ends lost 7 bases and 1 base, in that order; junction bases with no gene match: 7. CDR3 length: 15 amino acids. The germline V gene encodes CDR1 MNHEY and CDR2 SVGAGI. For the CDR3, the DNA is TGTGCCAGCAACAGACAGGGGGCCAATTCCTACGAGCAGTACTTC. Translated, it gives CASNRQGANSYEQYF.

The chain recombines TRBV27 with TRBJ2-7, with a weak D call TRBD2 (6 bases). This CDR3 has 14 amino acids. V was pared by 7 bases and J by 0 bases, with 13 bases between. The V gene's germline CDR1 is MNHEY and CDR2 SMNVEV (reference sequence). CDR3 amino acids: CASMEGRSSYEQYF. In DNA, the CDR3 is TGTGCCAGCATGGAGGGACGGAGCTCCTACGAGCAGTACTTC.

The chain employs TRBV24-1 and TRBJ2-1; 10 nucleotides agree with TRBD1. Unmatched junction bases numbered 5, after V lost 3 bases and J lost 4 bases. CDR3 length: 16 amino acids. Germline lookup yields CDR1 KGHDR and CDR2 SFDVKD. CDR3 coding DNA: TGTGCCACCAGTGATCCCTCGGGACAGGGGTACAATGAGCAGTTCTTC. Protein sequence: CATSDPSGQGYNEQFF.

As concerns this clonotype: An end of the junction differs from the germline gene, which may be a read error. The chain recombines TRBV6-2 or TRBV6-3 with TRBJ1-5; tentatively, D is TRBD1 (5 bases). Per germline, CDR1 MNHEY and CDR2 SVGEGT. CDR3 size: 15 residues. This chain's CDR3 is CARSYSGGSNQPQHF. Written as DNA, the CDR3 is TGTGCCCGCAGTTACTCCGGGGGGAGCAATCAGCCCCAGCATTTT.

This chain connects TRBV5-1 to TRBJ2-3; a possible D gene is TRBD2 (5 bases). Germline assignment: CDR1 SGHRS and CDR2 YFSETQ. The length of the CDR3 is 13 residues. V gave up 4 bases and J gave up 5 bases, with 11 bases separating them. CDR3 coding DNA: TGCGCCAGCAGCACCCAGACTAAAGATACGCAGTATTTT. This translates into CASSTQTKDTQYF.

This clonotype appeared a few times. The genes are TRBV4-1 and TRBJ2-5, with TRBD1 identical over 12 bases. V trimming: 0 bases; J trimming: 5 bases; junction bases outside the gene matches: 4. Germline assignment: CDR1 MGHRA and CDR2 YSYEKL. This CDR3 is 16 amino acids long. The CDR3 bases are TGCGCCAGCAGCCAAGACGGGACAGGGGGCTGGGAGACCCAGTACTTC. Amino acids: CASSQDGTGGWETQYF.

This clonotype was picked up a small number of times. The chain has TRBV9 and TRBJ2-7; 8 nucleotides align to TRBD1. The trim removed 0 bases at V and 5 bases at J, leaving 7 bases unmatched. In germline, CDR1 is SGDLS, CDR2 YYNGEE. This CDR3 spans 15 amino acids. CDR3 sequence: CASSVGLDREHEQYF. The CDR3 bases are TGTGCCAGCAGCGTAGGTTTGGACAGGGAACACGAGCAGTACTTC.

This clonotype was seen at least ten times. The rearrangement links TRBV7-2 to TRBJ1-5; D not certain. This CDR3 has 15 amino acids. Per germline, CDR1 SGHTA and CDR2 FQGNSA. Between the trimmed V and J ends, which lost 1 base and 0 bases, there was a span of 7 bases. The CDR3 region has the DNA TGTGCCAGCAGCTTAGAATGGGGTAGCAATCAGCCCCAGCATTTT. This translates into CASSLEWGSNQPQHF. Filled out from reference TRBV7-2 and TRBJ1-5, the complete variable domain reads GAGVSQSPSNKVTEKGKDVELRCDPISGHTALYWYRQSLGQGLEFLIYFQGNSAPDKSGLPSDRFSAERTGGSVSTLTIQRTQQEDSAVYLCASSLEWGSNQPQHFGDGTRLSIL.

The rearrangement links TRBV12-3 or TRBV12-4 to TRBJ1-4; D unclear. The CDR3 runs to 16 residues. V was pared by 5 bases and J by 2 bases, with 15 bases between. CDR3 bases: TGTGCCAGCAGTCCAAGACACGGGAGGACTAATGAAAAACTGTTTTTT. This gives the protein CASSPRHGRTNEKLFF.

This clonotype was recorded a few times. The V call is TRBV7-6, the J call TRBJ2-7; maybe TRBD2 (5 bases). CDR3 length equals 14 residues. From germline, CDR1 is SGHVS and CDR2 FNYEAQ. Deletions cut 5 bases from V and 5 bases from J, with 16 bases between. The CDR3 is CASSPEREWHEQYF. DNA of the CDR3: TGTGCCAGCAGCCCAGAGAGGGAATGGCACGAGCAGTACTTC.

This clonotype was picked up a small number of times. The chain uses TRBV20-1 and TRBJ2-3; 8 bases are a match to TRBD2. Losses at the gene ends were 0 bases for V and 4 bases for J; bases not matched to a gene: 6. The germline V gene has CDR1 DFQATT and CDR2 SNEGSKA (reference sequence). CDR3 length: 15 residues. The CDR3 sequence is CSARDGGLGPDTQYF. Here the CDR3 DNA reads TGCAGTGCTAGAGACGGGGGACTAGGTCCAGATACGCAGTATTTT.

This clonotype was counted between two and nine times. Mismatch with germline at one junction end may stem from a read error. The V call is TRBV29-1, the J call TRBJ2-3; D is perhaps TRBD1 or TRBD2 (5 bases each). Germline V gives CDR1 SQVTM, CDR2 ANQGSEA. This CDR3 comprises 15 residues. The CDR3 DNA is TGCAGCGTTGTTCTGGGGGAGAGCTGGTTAGATACGCAGTGTTTT. It translates to CSVVLGESWLDTQCF.

This clonotype was found many times. J is TRBJ2-7 and V is TRBV29-1, with D uncertain. Germline CDR1 reads SQVTM; CDR2 reads ANQGSEA. Trimming took 1 base from V and 5 from J, leaving 9 bases between them. This CDR3 region has 12 residues. The CDR3 loop is CSVEVARHEQYF. Here the CDR3 DNA reads TGCAGCGTTGAAGTTGCGCGGCACGAGCAGTACTTC.

The sample holds many counts of this clonotype. The rearrangement joins TRBV7-9 to TRBJ1-1; no clear D. Trimming stripped 3 bases from V and 1 base from J, with 6 bases between. CDR3 length: 13 residues. Germline lookup yields CDR1 SEHNR and CDR2 FQNEAQ (reference sequence). As DNA, the CDR3 is TGTGCCAGCAGCTTGCAGGAGAACACTGAAGCTTTCTTT. Amino acid sequence: CASSLQENTEAFF.

Notes on this clonotype: A much larger clone sits a single nucleotide away, making a read error possible. V usage is TRBV5-1 and J usage is TRBJ2-5, with unresolved D. The CDR3 consists of 11 residues. Germline values: CDR1 SGHRS, CDR2 YFSETQ. The CDR3: CASSLEETQCF. CDR3 DNA: TGCGCCAGCAGCTTGGAAGAGACCCAGTGCTTC.